Described below is a single T cell receptor beta chain sequence and its context. Its specificity is unknown. Included in the TCR beta cDNA libraries were unique molecular identifiers. TCRdb itself ran the PCR reads through MiXCR, one entry per CDR3 protein. The top ten clones hold roughly 10% of a sample with hundreds of thousands of distinct CDR3 sequences, approximately 60% of them seen once. The source of the sample is a study of post-analysis software for immune sequencing data. Whole-study findings and limits: TRBV5-6, TRBV5-1 and TRBV20-1 were among several TRBV segments more frequent in patients than controls.

Germline V gene data show CDR1 as LGHDT and CDR2 as YNNKEL (reference sequence). Losses at the gene ends were 4 bases for V and 2 bases for J; bases not matched to a gene: 6. The CDR3 consists of 15 residues. Sequencing was carried out using blood. The V gene is TRBV3-1, the J gene TRBJ1-1; TRBD1 matches at 8 bases. The clonotype comes from a girl aged 2 to 9 with multiple sclerosis. CDR3 in DNA: TGTGCCAGCAGCCTCAGGACAGGGTTTAACACTGAAGCTTTCTTT. Translating gives CASSLRTGFNTEAFF.